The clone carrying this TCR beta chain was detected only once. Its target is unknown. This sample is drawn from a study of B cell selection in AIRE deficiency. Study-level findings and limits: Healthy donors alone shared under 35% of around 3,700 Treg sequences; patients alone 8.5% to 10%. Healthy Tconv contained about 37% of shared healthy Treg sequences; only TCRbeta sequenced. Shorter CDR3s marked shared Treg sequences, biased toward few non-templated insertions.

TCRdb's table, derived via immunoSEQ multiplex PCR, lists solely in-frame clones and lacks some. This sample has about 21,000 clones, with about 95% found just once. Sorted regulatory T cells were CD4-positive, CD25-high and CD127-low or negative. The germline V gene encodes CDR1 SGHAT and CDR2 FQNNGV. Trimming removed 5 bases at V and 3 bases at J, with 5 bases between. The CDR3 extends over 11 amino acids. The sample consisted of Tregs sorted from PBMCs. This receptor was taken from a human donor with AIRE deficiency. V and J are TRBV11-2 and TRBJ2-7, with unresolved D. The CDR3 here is CASSLNYEQYF. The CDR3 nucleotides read TGTGCCAGCAGCCTCAACTACGAGCAGTACTTC.